This entry concerns a single TCR beta chain. Per the authors' pipeline: The authors estimated nucleated cell counts from reference gene primer amplification. Method: immunoSEQ multiplex PCR; TCRdb's copy keeps in-frame clones and lacks some. Clone size and the V and J calls come from that table; the DNA yielded D and trimming. Here the sample spans 200,000 to 250,000 clones, roughly 90% being singletons. The entry originates in a study of blood T cell repertoires in COVID-19. Whole-study context: From T cells, B-cell-depleted T cells, or PBMCs came the material, which was cDNA or gDNA.

This CDR3 region has 12 residues. Trimming cost V 5 bases and J 4 bases, with 6 bases left between them. Germline lookup yields CDR1 MGHDK and CDR2 SYGVNS. The receptor's source is a woman between 35 and 50 years old with acute or convalescent COVID-19. Source material: peripheral blood. The chain links TRBV25-1 to TRBJ1-3; no reliable D call. The CDR3: CASSLQGNTIYF. In DNA, the CDR3 is TGTGCCAGCAGTTTACAGGGAAACACCATATATTTT. Combining the CDR3 with reference TRBV25-1 and TRBJ1-3 gives the whole variable domain EADIYQTPRYLVIGTGKKITLECSQTMGHDKMYWYQQDPGMELHLIHYSYGVNSTEKGDLSSESTVSRIRTEHFPLTLESARPSHTSQYLCASSLQGNTIYFGEGSWLTVV.